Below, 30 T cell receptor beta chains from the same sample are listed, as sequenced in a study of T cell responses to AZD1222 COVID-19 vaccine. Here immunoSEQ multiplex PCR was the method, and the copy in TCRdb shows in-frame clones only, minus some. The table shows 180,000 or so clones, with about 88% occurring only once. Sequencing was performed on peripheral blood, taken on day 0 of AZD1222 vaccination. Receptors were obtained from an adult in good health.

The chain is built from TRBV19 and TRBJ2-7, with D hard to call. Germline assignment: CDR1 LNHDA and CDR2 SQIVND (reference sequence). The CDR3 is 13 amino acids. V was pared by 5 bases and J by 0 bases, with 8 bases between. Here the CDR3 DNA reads TGTGCCAGTAGTCCAGGACCCTCCTACGAGCAGTACTTC. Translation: CASSPGPSYEQYF.

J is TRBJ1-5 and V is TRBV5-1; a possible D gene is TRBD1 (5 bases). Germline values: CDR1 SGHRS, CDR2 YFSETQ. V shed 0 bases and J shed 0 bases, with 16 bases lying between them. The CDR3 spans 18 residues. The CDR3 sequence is CASSLDGGTGYSNQPQHF. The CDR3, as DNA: TGCGCCAGCAGCTTGGACGGAGGAACAGGATATAGCAATCAGCCCCAGCATTTT.

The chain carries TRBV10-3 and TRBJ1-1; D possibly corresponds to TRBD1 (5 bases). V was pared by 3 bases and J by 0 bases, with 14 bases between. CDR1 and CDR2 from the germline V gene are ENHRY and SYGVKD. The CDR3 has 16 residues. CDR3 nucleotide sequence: TGTGCCATCAGTGACCTGGGGGGGAGGATGAACACTGAAGCTTTCTTT. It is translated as CAISDLGGRMNTEAFF.

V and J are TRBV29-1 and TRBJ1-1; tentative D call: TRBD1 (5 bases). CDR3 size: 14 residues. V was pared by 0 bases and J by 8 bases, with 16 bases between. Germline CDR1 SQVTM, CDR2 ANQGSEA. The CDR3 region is CSVEESGTGLEAFF. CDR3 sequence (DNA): TGCAGCGTTGAAGAGTCAGGGACGGGCCTGGAAGCTTTCTTT.

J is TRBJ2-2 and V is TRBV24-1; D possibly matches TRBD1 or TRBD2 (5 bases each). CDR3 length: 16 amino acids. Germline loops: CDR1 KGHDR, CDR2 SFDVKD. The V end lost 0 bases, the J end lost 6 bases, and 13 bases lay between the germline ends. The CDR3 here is CATSDLRGQGAGELFF. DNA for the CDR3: TGTGCCACCAGTGATTTGCGAGGGCAAGGGGCCGGGGAGCTGTTTTTT.

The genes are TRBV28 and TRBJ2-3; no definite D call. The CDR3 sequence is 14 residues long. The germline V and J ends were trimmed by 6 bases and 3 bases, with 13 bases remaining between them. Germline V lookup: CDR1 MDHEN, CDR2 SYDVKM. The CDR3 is CASSPNSPTDTQYF. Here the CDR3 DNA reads TGTGCCAGCAGCCCAAACAGCCCTACAGATACGCAGTATTTT.

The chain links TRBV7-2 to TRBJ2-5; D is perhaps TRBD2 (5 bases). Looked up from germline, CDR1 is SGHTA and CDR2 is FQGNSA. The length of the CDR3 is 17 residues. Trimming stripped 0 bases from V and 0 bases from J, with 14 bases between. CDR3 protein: CASSLALLGGDQETQYF. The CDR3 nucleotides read TGTGCCAGCAGCTTAGCGTTACTAGGTGGGGACCAAGAGACCCAGTACTTC.

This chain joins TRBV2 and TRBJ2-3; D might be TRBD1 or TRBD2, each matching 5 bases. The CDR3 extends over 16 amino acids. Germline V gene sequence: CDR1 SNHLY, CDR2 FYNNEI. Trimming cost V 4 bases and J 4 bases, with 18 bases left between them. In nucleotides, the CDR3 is TGTGCCAGCAGTGTTATGGGGGACCTTGGGGCAGATACGCAGTATTTT. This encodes CASSVMGDLGADTQYF.

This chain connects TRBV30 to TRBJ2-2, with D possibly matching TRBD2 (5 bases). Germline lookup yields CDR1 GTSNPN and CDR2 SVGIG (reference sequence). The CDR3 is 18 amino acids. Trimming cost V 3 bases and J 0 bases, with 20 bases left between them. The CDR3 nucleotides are TGTGCCTGGAGCCCTAGCTCAATGGCCCCGACGAACACCGGGGAGCTGTTTTTT. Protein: CAWSPSSMAPTNTGELFF.

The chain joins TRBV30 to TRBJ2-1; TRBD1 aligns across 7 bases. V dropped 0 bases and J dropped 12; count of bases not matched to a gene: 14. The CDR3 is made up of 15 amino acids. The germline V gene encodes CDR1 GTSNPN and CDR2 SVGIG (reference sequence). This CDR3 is CAWSVLGGALSVQFF. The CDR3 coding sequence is TGTGCCTGGAGTGTATTAGGGGGCGCGTTAAGTGTGCAGTTCTTC.

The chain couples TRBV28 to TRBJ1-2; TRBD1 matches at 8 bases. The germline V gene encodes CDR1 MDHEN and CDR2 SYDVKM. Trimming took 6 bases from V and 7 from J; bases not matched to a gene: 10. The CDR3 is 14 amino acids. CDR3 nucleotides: TGTGCCAGCAGGATACAGGGGGGTCTGGGTGGCTACACCTTC. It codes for CASRIQGGLGGYTF.

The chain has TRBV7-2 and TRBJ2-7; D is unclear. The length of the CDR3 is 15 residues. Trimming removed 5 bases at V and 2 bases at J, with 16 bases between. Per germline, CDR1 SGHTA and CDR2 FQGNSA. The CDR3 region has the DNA TGTGCCAGCAGCCCCCGCCTCCGTGGGCCCTACGAGCAGTACTTC. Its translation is CASSPRLRGPYEQYF.

Here the CDR3 DNA reads TGTGCCAGCAGCACCCACAGGAACACTGAAGCTTTCTTT. As protein: CASSTHRNTEAFF. This chain links TRBV3-1 (or the pseudogene TRBV3-2) with TRBJ1-1, with no clear D. This CDR3 is built from 13 residues. The V gene's germline CDR1 is LGHDT and CDR2 YNNKEL (reference sequence). V dropped 5 bases and J dropped 1 base, with 8 bases sitting between them.

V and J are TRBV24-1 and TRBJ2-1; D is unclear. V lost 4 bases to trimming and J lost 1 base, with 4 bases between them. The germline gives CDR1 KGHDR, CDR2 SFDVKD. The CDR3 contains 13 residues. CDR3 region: CATSDSSYNEQFF. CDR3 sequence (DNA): TGTGCCACCAGTGACAGTTCCTACAATGAGCAGTTCTTC.

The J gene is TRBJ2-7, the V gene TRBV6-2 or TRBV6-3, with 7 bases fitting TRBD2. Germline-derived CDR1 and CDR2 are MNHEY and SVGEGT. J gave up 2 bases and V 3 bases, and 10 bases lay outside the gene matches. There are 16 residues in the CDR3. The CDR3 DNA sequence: TGTGCCAGCAGTTATGGGGACGGCAGCGGGACCTACGAGCAGTACTTC. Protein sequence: CASSYGDGSGTYEQYF.

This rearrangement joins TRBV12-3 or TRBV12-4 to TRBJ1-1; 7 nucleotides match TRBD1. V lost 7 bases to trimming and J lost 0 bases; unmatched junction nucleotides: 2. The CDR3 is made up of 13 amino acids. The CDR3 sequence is CASTGTVNTEAFF. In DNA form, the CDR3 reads TGTGCCAGCACCGGGACAGTGAACACTGAAGCTTTCTTT.

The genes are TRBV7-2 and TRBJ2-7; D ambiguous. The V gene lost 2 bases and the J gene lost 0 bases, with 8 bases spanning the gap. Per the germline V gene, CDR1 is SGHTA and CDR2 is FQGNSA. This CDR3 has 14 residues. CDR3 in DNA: TGTGCCAGCAGCTTAAGTCTTACCTCCTACGAGCAGTACTTC. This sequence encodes CASSLSLTSYEQYF.

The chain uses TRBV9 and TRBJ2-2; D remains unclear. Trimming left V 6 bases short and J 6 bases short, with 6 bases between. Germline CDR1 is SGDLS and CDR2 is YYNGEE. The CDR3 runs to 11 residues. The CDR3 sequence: CASTLSGELFF. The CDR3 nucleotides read TGTGCCAGCACGCTATCCGGGGAGCTGTTTTTT.

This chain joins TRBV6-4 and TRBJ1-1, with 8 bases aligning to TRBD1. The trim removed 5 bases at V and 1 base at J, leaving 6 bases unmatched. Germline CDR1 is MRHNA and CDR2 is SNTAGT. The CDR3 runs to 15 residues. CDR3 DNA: TGTGCCAGCAGTCCTTCTCAGGGGGCGAACACTGAAGCTTTCTTT. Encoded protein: CASSPSQGANTEAFF.

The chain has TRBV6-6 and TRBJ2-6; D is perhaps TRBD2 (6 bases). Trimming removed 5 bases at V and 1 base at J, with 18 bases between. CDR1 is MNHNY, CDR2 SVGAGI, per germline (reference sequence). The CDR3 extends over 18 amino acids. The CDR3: CASSLTGGAQSGANVLTF. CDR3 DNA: TGTGCCAGCAGTCTTACGGGCGGGGCCCAGTCTGGGGCCAACGTCCTGACTTTC.

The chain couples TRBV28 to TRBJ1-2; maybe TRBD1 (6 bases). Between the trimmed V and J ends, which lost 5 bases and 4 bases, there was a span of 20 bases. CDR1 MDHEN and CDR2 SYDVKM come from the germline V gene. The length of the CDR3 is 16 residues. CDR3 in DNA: TGTGCCAGCAGTCCTGCCCCGGGACGGGGGCCCTATGGCTACACCTTC. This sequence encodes CASSPAPGRGPYGYTF.

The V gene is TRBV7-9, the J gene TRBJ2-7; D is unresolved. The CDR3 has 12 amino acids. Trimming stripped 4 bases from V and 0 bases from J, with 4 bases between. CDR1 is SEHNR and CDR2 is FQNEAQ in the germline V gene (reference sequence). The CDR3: CASSSLSYEQYF. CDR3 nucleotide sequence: TGTGCCAGCAGCTCCCTCTCCTACGAGCAGTACTTC.

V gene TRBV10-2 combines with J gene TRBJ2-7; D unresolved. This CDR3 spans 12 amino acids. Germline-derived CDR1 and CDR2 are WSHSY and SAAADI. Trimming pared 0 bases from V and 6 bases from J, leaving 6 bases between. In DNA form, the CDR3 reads TGCGCCAGCAGTGAGTCGCCACCCGAGCAGTACGTC. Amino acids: CASSESPPEQYV.

CDR3 coding DNA: TGTGCCAGCAGCCTCAGAGGTTTGCCCCGCGGGGACTATGGCTACACCTTC. It specifies CASSLRGLPRGDYGYTF. The rearrangement links TRBV3-1 (or the pseudogene TRBV3-2) to TRBJ1-2; no clear D gene. V lost 4 bases, J lost 3 bases, and 21 bases lay in between. Germline CDR1 and CDR2: LGHDT and YNNKEL (reference sequence). This CDR3 comprises 17 residues.

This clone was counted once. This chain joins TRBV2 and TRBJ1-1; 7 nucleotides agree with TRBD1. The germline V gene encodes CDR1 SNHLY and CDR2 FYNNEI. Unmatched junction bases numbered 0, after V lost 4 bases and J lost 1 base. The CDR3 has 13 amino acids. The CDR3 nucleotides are TGTGCCAGCAGTGGGGACAGGAACACTGAAGCTTTCTTT. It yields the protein CASSGDRNTEAFF.

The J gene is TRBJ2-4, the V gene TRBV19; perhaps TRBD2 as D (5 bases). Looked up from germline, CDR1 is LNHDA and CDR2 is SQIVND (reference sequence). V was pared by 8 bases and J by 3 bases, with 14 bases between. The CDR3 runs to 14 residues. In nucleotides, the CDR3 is TGTGCCAGTGGACTCGGTCTTGGCAAAAACATTCAGTACTTC. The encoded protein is CASGLGLGKNIQYF. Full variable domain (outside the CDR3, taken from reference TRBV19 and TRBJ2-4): DGGITQSPKYLFRKEGQNVTLSCEQNLNHDAMYWYRQDPGQGLRLIYYSQIVNDFQKGDIAEGYSVSREKKESFPLTVTSAQKNPTAFYLCASGLGLGKNIQYFGAGTRLSVL.

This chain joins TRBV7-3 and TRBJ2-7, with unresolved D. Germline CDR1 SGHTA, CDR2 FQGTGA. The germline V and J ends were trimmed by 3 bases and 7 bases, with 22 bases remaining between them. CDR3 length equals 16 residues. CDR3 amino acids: CASSFNKDPHIREQYF. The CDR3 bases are TGTGCCAGCAGCTTTAATAAAGACCCCCATATAAGGGAGCAGTACTTC.

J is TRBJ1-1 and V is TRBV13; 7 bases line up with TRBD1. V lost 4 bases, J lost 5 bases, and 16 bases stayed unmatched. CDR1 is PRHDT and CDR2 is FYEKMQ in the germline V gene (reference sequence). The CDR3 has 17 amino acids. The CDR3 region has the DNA TGTGCCAGCAGCTCCCAACCCGAACAGGGGAGGGAGACTGAAGCTTTCTTT. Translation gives CASSSQPEQGRETEAFF.

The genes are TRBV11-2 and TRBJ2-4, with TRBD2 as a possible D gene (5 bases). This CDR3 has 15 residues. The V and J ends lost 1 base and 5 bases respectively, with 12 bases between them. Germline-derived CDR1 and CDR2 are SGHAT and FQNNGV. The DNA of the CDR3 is TGTGCCAGCAGCTTAGGTCCGGAGGCCGAAAACATTCAGTACTTC. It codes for CASSLGPEAENIQYF.

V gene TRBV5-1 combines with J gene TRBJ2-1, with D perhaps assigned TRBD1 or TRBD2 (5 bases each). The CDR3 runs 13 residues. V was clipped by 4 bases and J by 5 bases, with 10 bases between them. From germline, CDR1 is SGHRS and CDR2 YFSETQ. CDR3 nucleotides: TGCGCCAGCAGCCATGGGACCGACAATGAGCAGTTCTTC. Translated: CASSHGTDNEQFF.